The next 14 T cell receptor delta chains were all read from a single sample in a study of gamma-delta chains in newborns, infants, children (dated by TCRdb to between 2018 and 2020). The sequencer was an Illumina MiSeq. TCRdb called clones afresh from the public reads with CATT; identical DNA rows were later merged. The sample has approximately 2,300 delta-chain clones on record, more than 6% of them singletons. Roughly 13% of the sample rests with the top ten. Sequenced: blood. These receptors were collected from a child who was a newborn, infant or young child, either healthy, febrile or measles-vaccinated (not recorded which).

This clone was counted a few times. Since a far larger clone is one base different, this is likely a read error. The identical CDR3 is also encoded by other nucleotide sequences in the sample. The chain recombines TRDV2 with TRDJ3; tentatively, D is TRDD3 (5 bases). CDR1 and CDR2 from the germline V gene are GEAIGNYY and EKD. CDR3 size: 18 residues. DNA for the CDR3: TGTGCCTGTGACACCGTTGAGGGGAGCTCCTGGGATACCCGACAGATGTTTTTC. This codes for CACDTVEGSSWDTRQMFF.

Comments on this clone: The likely explanation is a read error, given a far larger clone one base away. Other DNA sequences in the sample encode the same CDR3. CDR3 loop: CACDGVGPSFLTAQLFF. The DNA of the CDR3 is TGTGCCTGTGACGGCGTTGGCCCTTCCTTTTTGACAGCACAGCTCTTCTTT. The V call is TRDV2, the J call TRDJ2; TRDD2 matches 7 bases. The CDR3 is 17 amino acids. Germline CDR1 reads GEAIGNYY; CDR2 reads EKD.

This clone was counted between two and nine times. This DNA's translation and the protein TCRdb lists, from a much larger clone, do not match at residue 4, likely due to a read error; the protein shown is translated from the DNA. Here the CDR3 reads CACGTVQSSWDTRQMFF. DNA for the CDR3: TGTGCCTGTGGCACCGTACAGAGCTCCTGGGACACCCGACAGATGTTTTTC. The gene calls are TRDV2 and TRDJ3; D remains ambiguous. This CDR3 has 17 residues. Germline V CDR1 and CDR2: GEAIGNYY, EKD.

This clone showed up just a few times. The protein that TCRdb holds for this DNA derives from a much larger clone and differs from the translated DNA at residue 12, which likely indicates a read error; the protein shown here is translated from the DNA. Additional DNA sequences in this sample encode the identical CDR3. The chain employs TRDV2 and TRDJ3, with 13 bases aligning to TRDD3. Germline CDR1 reads GEAIGNYY; CDR2 reads EKD. This CDR3 is 18 amino acids long. The CDR3 loop reads CACDTVLGDTWGTRQMFF. The CDR3 DNA sequence: TGTGCCTGTGACACCGTACTGGGGGATACGTGGGGCACCCGACAGATGTTTTTC.

Comment on this clone: A far larger clone is only one base removed, so a read error is likely. The sample carries other DNA sequences with the same CDR3. This rearrangement joins TRDV2 to TRDJ3; 13 bases fit TRDD3. The CDR3 extends over 21 amino acids. Germline CDR1 reads GEAIGNYY; CDR2 reads EKD. V trimming: 4 bases; J trimming: 10 bases; junction bases outside the gene matches: 21. CDR3 bases: TGTGCCTGTGATCCAATTCCAGTTACTGGGGGATACGGAGAGGGGACCCGACAGATGTTTTTC. As protein: CACDPIPVTGGYGEGTRQMFF.

On this clone: For this DNA, TCRdb reports the protein of a much larger clone, which diverges at residue 13, most likely from a read error; the protein presented here is translated directly from the DNA. The rearrangement joins TRDV2 to TRDJ3, with 8 bases aligning to TRDD3. Germline CDR1 GEAIGNYY, CDR2 EKD. The CDR3 has 20 residues. For the CDR3, the DNA is TGTGCCTGTGACGAAATACTGGGGGCCAAAAGCTCCCGGGACACCCGACAGATGTTTTTC. Its protein is CACDEILGAKSSRDTRQMFF.

This clone was observed a few times. The gene calls are TRDV2 and TRDJ3; 12 bases fit TRDD3. CDR1 and CDR2 from the germline V gene are GEAIGNYY and EKD. Trimming cost V 3 bases and J 1 base; bases outside gene matches: 3. CDR3 length equals 18 residues. This chain's CDR3 is CACDLLGDTSWDTRQMFF. CDR3 DNA: TGTGCCTGTGACCTACTGGGGGATACTTCCTGGGACACCCGACAGATGTTTTTC.

This clone was detected only a few times. A much larger clone differs by one base, so this may be a read error. Other DNA sequences of this sample code for an identical CDR3. The chain links TRDV2 to TRDJ2; 11 bases match TRDD3. Germline CDR1 and CDR2: GEAIGNYY and EKD. The CDR3 consists of 15 residues. This chain's CDR3 is CACDLLGDRTAQLFF. The CDR3 DNA reads as TGTGCCTGTGATCTACTGGGGGATAGGACAGCACAACTTTTCTTT.

In the case of this clone: A read error is possible here, since a much larger clone lies one base away. The chain has TRDV1 and TRDJ1; 12 bases are a match to TRDD3. Germline loops: CDR1 TSWWSYY, CDR2 QGS. This CDR3 has 31 amino acids. Trimming at V came to 3 bases and at J to 0 bases, leaving 47 bases not matched to a gene. This CDR3 is CALGDPLFYESLMNPYWGIPRRLPYTDKLIF. CDR3 sequence (DNA): TGTGCTCTTGGGGACCCCCTCTTCTACGAGTCTTTGATGAATCCTTACTGGGGGATACCCCGCCGGTTACCCTACACCGATAAACTCATCTTT.

V gene TRDV1 combines with J gene TRDJ1, with 12 bases lining up with TRDD3. J was trimmed by 7 bases and V by 1 base; bases with no gene match: 31. The CDR3 runs to 24 residues. Germline CDR1 TSWWSYY, CDR2 QGS. The CDR3 sequence is CALGERTQGHPLAGGYARSVKLIF. DNA of the CDR3: TGTGCTCTTGGGGAACGGACTCAGGGGCACCCACTAGCTGGGGGATACGCGAGGAGCGTTAAACTCATCTTT.

This clone has just a few counts. The TCRdb protein, from a much larger clone, departs from this DNA's translation at residue 9, likely by read error; the protein shown derives from the DNA. V is TRDV2 and J is TRDJ3; a weak D match, TRDD3 (6 bases). Deletions cut 0 bases from V and 0 bases from J, with 17 bases between. The CDR3 is 20 amino acids. Germline V CDR1 and CDR2: GEAIGNYY, EKD. The chain's CDR3 is CACDTVSGIGPSWDTRQMFF. In DNA form, the CDR3 reads TGTGCCTGTGACACCGTTTCGGGGATTGGGCCCTCCTGGGACACCCGACAGATGTTTTTC.

By share, this clone counts as large. The chain uses TRDV2 and TRDJ2; 7 bases match TRDD3. V was clipped by 1 base and J by 0 bases; unmatched bases: 7. CDR1 is GEAIGNYY and CDR2 is EKD in the germline V gene. This CDR3 contains 17 residues. CDR3 in DNA: TGTGCCTGTGACACGCTGGGGGCCACCGCTTTGACAGCACAACTCTTCTTT. Its protein is CACDTLGATALTAQLFF.

Details on this clone: TCRdb pairs this DNA with a much larger clone's protein that differs at residue 12, likely a read error; the protein shown was translated from the DNA. This chain joins TRDV2 and TRDJ3; 10 nucleotides agree with TRDD3. The CDR3 spans 17 residues. Germline V gives CDR1 GEAIGNYY, CDR2 EKD. CDR3 sequence (DNA): TGTGCCTGTGACGTACTGGGGGATTCCTGGGACGCCCGACAGATGTTTTTC. It yields the protein CACDVLGDSWDARQMFF.

This clone appeared a few times. The CDR3 coding sequence is TGTGCCTGTGACCCTCTTCCTACGGGGGATACGAGGGACAGAGAAGTCGGCGATAAACTCATCTTT. Its protein is CACDPLPTGDTRDREVGDKLIF. This chain connects TRDV2 to TRDJ1; 10 bases line up with TRDD3. V trimming: 3 bases; J trimming: 4 bases; junction bases outside the gene matches: 28. This CDR3 region has 22 residues. Germline lookup yields CDR1 GEAIGNYY and CDR2 EKD.